Listed here are 10 T cell receptor beta chains from one sample, sequenced in a study of shared clonotypes between healthy human individuals. Sequencing used immunoSEQ multiplex PCR; TCRdb keeps in-frame clones, though not all of them. The profile covers 850,000 to 1,200,000 clones, with roughly 70% appearing a single time and about 1.5% taken by the ten largest. Sequencing used memory CD4+ T cells sorted from blood. The subset was: CD45RA-negative fraction. The source of these receptors is a man aged 18 to 30 in good health.

The chain links TRBV7-9 to TRBJ1-2; possible D gene TRBD1, 6 bases. Germline V lookup: CDR1 SEHNR, CDR2 FQNEAQ (reference sequence). The CDR3 has 14 amino acids. V lost 1 base to trimming and J lost 8 bases, with 14 bases between them. CDR3 sequence (DNA): TGTGCCAGCAGCTTAGAGGGGGTATCGCGGGGCTACACCTTC. Translation gives CASSLEGVSRGYTF.

This chain links TRBV7-2 with TRBJ2-1, with D possibly matching TRBD2 (6 bases). In germline, CDR1 is SGHTA, CDR2 FQGNSA. The CDR3 sequence is 14 residues long. Trimming cost V 5 bases and J 8 bases, with 16 bases left between them. Here the CDR3 reads CASSLGGDGHEQFF. The CDR3 DNA follows: TGTGCCAGCAGCCTCGGGGGAGATGGTCATGAGCAGTTCTTC.

A few counts support this clone. The chain employs TRBV14 and TRBJ1-1; no firm D call. The V gene lost 3 bases and the J gene lost 1 base, with 18 bases spanning the gap. This CDR3 has 17 residues. The V gene's germline CDR1 is SGHDN and CDR2 FVKESK. CDR3 protein: CASSQGGLTDRNTEAFF. In DNA form, the CDR3 reads TGTGCCAGCAGCCAGGGTGGCTTAACGGACCGGAACACTGAAGCTTTCTTT.

In the case of this clone: This same CDR3 is encoded by further DNA sequences in the sample. J is TRBJ2-1 and V is TRBV19, with unresolved D. The CDR3 is 15 amino acids. Germline CDR1 and CDR2: LNHDA and SQIVND (reference sequence). V was clipped by 3 bases and J by 2 bases, with 11 bases between them. CDR3 protein: CASSIEGSTYNEQFF. Written as DNA, the CDR3 is TGTGCCAGTAGTATCGAAGGGTCAACCTACAATGAGCAGTTCTTC.

This clone was found a few times. J is TRBJ2-2 and V is TRBV5-4; no reliable D call. Trimming left V 4 bases short and J 6 bases short, with 13 bases between. Per germline, CDR1 SGHNT and CDR2 YYREEE (reference sequence). This CDR3 has 14 amino acids. In DNA form, the CDR3 reads TGTGCCAGCAGCGGCGCCGTTGACGCCGGGGAGCTGTTTTTT. Residues: CASSGAVDAGELFF.

With regard to this clone: A much larger clone lies one base from this, so it may be a read error. This sequence joins TRBV28 and TRBJ1-5, with D unresolved. The germline V and J ends were trimmed by 4 bases and 0 bases, with 7 bases remaining between them. The CDR3 is made up of 14 amino acids. The germline gives CDR1 MDHEN, CDR2 SYDVKM. The CDR3 loop reads CASSSSYSNQPQHF. For the CDR3, the DNA is TGTGCCAGCAGTTCCAGTTATAGCAATCAGCCCCAGCATTTT.

This rearrangement joins TRBV18 to TRBJ1-6; D may be TRBD1 (5 bases). Trimming removed 4 bases at V and 0 bases at J, with 10 bases between. The CDR3 contains 16 residues. Germline CDR1 and CDR2: KGHSH and LQKENI. In DNA form, the CDR3 reads TGTGCCAGCTCACGGGGGGGAAGCTCCTATAATTCACCCCTCCACTTT. Translation: CASSRGGSSYNSPLHF.

The chain links TRBV11-1 to TRBJ2-5; possibly TRBD1 for D (7 bases). Germline V gene data show CDR1 as SGHAT and CDR2 as FQDESV (reference sequence). Trimming cost V 5 bases and J 2 bases, with 18 bases left between them. CDR3 size: 16 residues. CDR3 protein: CASSIGGRGVQETQYF. The CDR3 nucleotides read TGTGCCAGCAGCATAGGGGGCAGGGGGGTACAAGAGACCCAGTACTTC.

The gene calls are TRBV29-1 and TRBJ2-3; D unclear. The CDR3 length is 15 residues. The V and J ends lost 1 base and 0 bases respectively, with 11 bases between them. Germline CDR1 reads SQVTM; CDR2 reads ANQGSEA. CDR3 coding DNA: TGCAGCGTTGAAGGGCAGCCCAAAAGCACAGATACGCAGTATTTT. Its protein is CSVEGQPKSTDTQYF.

The chain has TRBV6-6 and TRBJ2-7; D not certain. V gave up 2 bases and J gave up 0 bases, with 2 bases separating them. Germline lookup yields CDR1 MNHNY and CDR2 SVGAGI (reference sequence). This CDR3 is 12 amino acids long. CDR3: CASSYVSYEQYF. For the CDR3, the DNA is TGTGCCAGCAGTTACGTCTCCTACGAGCAGTACTTC.